This T cell receptor (beta chain) appears in the sequencing data of a study of spatial heterogeneity in lung cancer. Study details: Compared with alpha-chain sequences, beta-chain sequences were consistently detected in greater numbers.

Germline CDR1 and CDR2: LNHDA and SQIVND (reference sequence). The length of the CDR3 is 13 residues. Unmatched junction bases numbered 4, after V lost 5 bases and J lost 7 bases. Findings of the study overall: At tumor resection, ubiquitous expanded TCRs were detected in blood more often than later.

The sample's time point: blood at routine non-recurrence follow-up after resection. Whole RNA, which was extracted from tumor, nontumor lung tissue or frozen PBMC, was sequenced without any cell sorting. Each CDR3 protein is one row after TCRdb ran MiXCR on the 5' RACE reads. The data hold 50,000 to 60,000 distinct CDR3 sequences, with roughly 7.4% observed a single time. This clonotype was recorded a few times. Its antigen is unidentified. The sample was PBMCs, taken at follow-up. The rearrangement links TRBV19 to TRBJ2-1, with TRBD1 identical over 8 bases. The receptor comes from a female donor with early-stage non-small cell lung cancer. DNA of the CDR3: TGTGCCAGTAGTCCGGACAGGGAAAATGAGCAGTTCTTC. It is translated as CASSPDRENEQFF.